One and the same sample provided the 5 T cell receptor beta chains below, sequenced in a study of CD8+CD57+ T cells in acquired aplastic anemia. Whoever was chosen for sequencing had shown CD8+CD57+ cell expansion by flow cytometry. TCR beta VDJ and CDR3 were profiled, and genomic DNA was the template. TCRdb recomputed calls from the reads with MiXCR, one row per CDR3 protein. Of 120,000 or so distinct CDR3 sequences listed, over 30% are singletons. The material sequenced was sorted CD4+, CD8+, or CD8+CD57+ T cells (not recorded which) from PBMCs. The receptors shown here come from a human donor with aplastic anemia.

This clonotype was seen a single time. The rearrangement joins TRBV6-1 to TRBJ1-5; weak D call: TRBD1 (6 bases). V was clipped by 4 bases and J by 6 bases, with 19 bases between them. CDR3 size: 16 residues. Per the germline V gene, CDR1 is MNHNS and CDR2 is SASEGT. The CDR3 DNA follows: TGTGCCAGCAGTGGATATTTGGGGGGCGGGAGTCAGCCCCAGCATTTT. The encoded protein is CASSGYLGGGSQPQHF.

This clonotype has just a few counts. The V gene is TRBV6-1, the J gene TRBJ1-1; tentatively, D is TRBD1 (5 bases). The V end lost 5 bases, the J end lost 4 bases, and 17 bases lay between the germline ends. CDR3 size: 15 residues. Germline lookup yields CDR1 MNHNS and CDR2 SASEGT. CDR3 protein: CASSPRGGEVTEAFF. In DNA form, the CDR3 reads TGTGCCAGCAGTCCCCGGGGAGGGGAAGTCACTGAAGCTTTCTTT.

CDR3 amino acids: CAWTGGSSSSGNTIYF. CDR3 bases: TGTGCCTGGACAGGGGGCAGTTCGAGCTCTGGAAACACCATATATTTT. The chain combines TRBV30 with TRBJ1-3, with 8 bases that match TRBD1. Trimming took 4 bases from V and 0 from J; bases not matched to a gene: 8. CDR1 and CDR2 (germline): GTSNPN, SVGIG (reference sequence). This CDR3 contains 16 residues. Together with reference TRBV30 and TRBJ1-3, the CDR3 gives the full variable domain: SQTIHQWPATLVQPVGSPLSLECTVEGTSNPNLYWYRQAAGRGLQLLFYSVGIGQISSEVPQNLSASRPQDRQFILSSKKLLLSDSGFYLCAWTGGSSSSGNTIYFGEGSWLTVV.

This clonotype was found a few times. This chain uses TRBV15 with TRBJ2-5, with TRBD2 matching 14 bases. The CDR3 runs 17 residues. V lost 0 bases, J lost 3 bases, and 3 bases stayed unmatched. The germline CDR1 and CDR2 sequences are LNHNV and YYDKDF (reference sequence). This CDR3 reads CATSREEGLAGEETQYF. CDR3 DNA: TGTGCCACCAGCAGAGAGGAGGGACTAGCGGGGGAAGAGACCCAGTACTTC. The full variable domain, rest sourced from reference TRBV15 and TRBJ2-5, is DAMVIQNPRYQVTQFGKPVTLSCSQTLNHNVMYWYQQKSSQAPKLLFHYYDKDFNNEADTPDNFQSRRPNTSFCFLDIRSPGLGDTAMYLCATSREEGLAGEETQYFGPGTRLLVL.

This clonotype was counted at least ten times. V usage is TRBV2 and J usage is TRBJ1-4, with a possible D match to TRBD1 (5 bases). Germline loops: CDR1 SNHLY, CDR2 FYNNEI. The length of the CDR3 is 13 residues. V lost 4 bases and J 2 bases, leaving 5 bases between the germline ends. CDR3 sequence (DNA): TGTGCCAGCAGTGCAGGGACTAATGAAAAACTGTTTTTT. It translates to CASSAGTNEKLFF.